These T cell receptor beta chains were read from a single sample in a study of cytomegalovirus exposure and HLA in healthy donors. Clones were read by immunoSEQ multiplex PCR, and TCRdb kept only the in-frame ones, dropping some. The sample shows over 200,000 clones, approximately 80% of them seen only once. Sequenced input: PBMCs. The receptors originated from a woman in her thirties in good health and CMV-seropositive. CDR3s include the opening cysteine and the closing phenylalanine or tryptophan.

TRBV6-1 CASSDIQGAGQPQHF
TRBV4-3 CASSQAGDRGLYNEQFF
TRBV30 CAWSVSWQNRDGYTF
TRBV19 CASSIGRGTFQETQYF
TRBV7-3 CASSGGNDEQFF
TRBV9 CASSVMGAGYNEQFF
TRBV9 CASSVGASGSSAEQFF
TRBV6-5 CASKSAAVNTEAFF
TRBV5-1 CASSLVLGAEAFF
TRBV27 CASRTPGALGTGELFF
TRBV19 CASSDSGRAYEQYF
TRBV11-3 CASRKTMSEAFF
TRBV30 CAGGTSGGETQYF
TRBV25-1 CASSEFVGTVETQYF
TRBV6-1 CASSEWGSPYGYTF
TRBV4-1 CASSQDRAGVFSEKLFF
TRBV18 CASSPGTAYQPQHF
TRBV4-1 CASSHGTGVSQPQHF
TRBV5-4 CASLIAGNGGTGELFF
TRBV27 CASSFGQRGTEAFF
TRBV5-1 CASSSSRGDNEQFF
TRBV7-8 CASSLGGATEAFF
TRBV5-1 CASSSPENTEAFF
TRBV27 CASSRAINEKLFF
TRBV7-2 CASRTGTSVEQYF
TRBV4-2 CASSQGTTEAFF
TRBV6-5 CASSYSQGRTEAFF
TRBV30 CAWSVLWGPKAEAFF
TRBV5-1 CASSLQGVADTQYF
TRBV2 CAIDDRSYEQYF
TRBV27 CASSFYLGQVLGNEQYF
TRBV30 CAWSVGRGLAGRDTQYF
TRBV5-1 CASKEAGTNYGYTF
TRBV7-9 CASTAGSPFEAFF
TRBV28 CASRSEPRTAEAFF
TRBV25-1 CASSRDNRDRSSYEQYF
TRBV6-1 CAMKRTGNPYEQYF
TRBV11-2 CASSTQRHTEAFF
TRBV7-9 CASSSGGTEAFF
TRBV28 CASNGNYNEQFF
TRBV5-6 CASSLGFTGTNYGYTF
TRBV27 CASRNKFNEQFF
TRBV2 CASIGQNYGYTF
TRBV18 CASSGGSLNQPQHF
TRBV27 CASSTGGPDGQPQHF
TRBV5-4 CASSLGVYAGGRNNEQFF
TRBV5-1 CASSLAGSLAQVPETQYF
TRBV5-1 CASSSVPYEQYF
TRBV7-8 CASSLLRDSNQPQHF
TRBV5-4 CASTSPGRLVTGYGYTF
TRBV2 CASRVGGDTGELFF
TRBV11-2 CASSLVSGSGWMSPEQYF